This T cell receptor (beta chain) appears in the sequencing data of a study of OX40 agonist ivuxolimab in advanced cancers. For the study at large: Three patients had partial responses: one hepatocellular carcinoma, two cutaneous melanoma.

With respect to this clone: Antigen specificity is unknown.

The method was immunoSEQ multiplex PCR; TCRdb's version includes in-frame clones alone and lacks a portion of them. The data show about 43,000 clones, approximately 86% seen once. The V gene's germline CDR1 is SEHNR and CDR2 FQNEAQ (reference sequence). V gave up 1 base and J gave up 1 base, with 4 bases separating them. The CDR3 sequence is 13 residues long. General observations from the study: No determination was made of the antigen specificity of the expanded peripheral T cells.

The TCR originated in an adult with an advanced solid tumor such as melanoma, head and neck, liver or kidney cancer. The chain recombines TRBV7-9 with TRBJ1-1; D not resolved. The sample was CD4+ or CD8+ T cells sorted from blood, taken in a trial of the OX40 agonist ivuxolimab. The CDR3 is CASSLGRNTEAFF. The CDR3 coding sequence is TGTGCCAGCAGCTTAGGGAGGAACACTGAAGCTTTCTTT.